This T cell receptor (beta chain) came from a study of PD-L1 blockade in urothelial cancer (dated by TCRdb to the late 2010s). In terms of the full investigation: About 90% of the roughly 29 patients were males with bladder-origin urothelial cancer, and about 65% of the 29 reported a prior smoking history. An ECOG performance status of 0 or 1 was recorded for the patients, and 0 to 3 prior chemotherapy regimens had been received by the patients. Blood samples were analyzed 3 weeks after the start of treatment (second dose) and 6 weeks after the start of treatment. Blood samples yielded a median of around 130,000 T cells and around 80,000 unique TCRs, with median clonality roughly 0.085. The study was an exploratory multi-omic analysis of somatic, immune and clinical correlates of response to PD-L1 blockade with atezolizumab in urothelial cancer. Pretreatment tumor samples, along with matched peripheral blood serially collected before and after atezolizumab treatment, were subjected to TCR sequencing. Durable clinical benefit was defined as a progression-free survival longer than 6 months, and TCR features were additionally tested against progression-free survival and overall survival. Whole exome sequencing and RNA sequencing of pretreatment tumors were performed alongside TCR sequencing in the same patients. Durable clinical benefit was achieved by nine patients and was not achieved by 20 patients. Pretreatment blood TCR-seq was available for 27 to 30 patients, at least one posttreatment blood collection was obtained for around 25 patients, and tumor TCR-seq was available for around 25 patients.

V loses 2 bases, J loses 2 bases, and the germline ends lie 11 bases apart. The germline V gene supplies CDR1 SGHRS and CDR2 YFSETQ. Counted from cysteine to phenylalanine, this CDR3 has 14 amino acids. Only the CDR3 DNA is retained, 42 bases long and in frame from the first base. In light of the paper, this sample's time point label describes: pretreatment peripheral blood. The Qiagen DNeasy Blood extraction kit was used to purify genomic DNA from total PBMCs and from tumor samples. Collected pretreatment and during treatment, PBMCs were isolated and stored as previously described. The paper's findings and limits, for the study overall: Greater expansion of tumor-associated TCR clones in peripheral blood 3 weeks after the start of treatment was observed in patients with durable benefit (n of about 20, p = 0.022). Because of the small sample size (n of about 30) and the many exploratory analyses performed, the results are intended to be regarded as hypothesis-generating. Improved progression-free and overall survival was found to be associated with pretreatment peripheral blood TCR clonality below the median.

Each PCR received spiked-in synthetic TCR analog templates so that absolute template abundance could be estimated from read counts. The immunoSEQ assay used bias-controlled V and J gene primers to amplify TCRbeta CDR3 regions from genomic DNA. Sequencing of rearranged TCRbeta segments was done at approximately 20X coverage. Per the source publication's procedure: Clustering was used to correct sequencing errors, and CDR3s were annotated against IMGT to assign V, D and J genes. Downstream analyses used only productive TCRbeta rearrangements and left out out-of-frame or stop-codon sequences. To compute clonality, Shannon entropy was normalized by the log of the number of unique productive sequences and then subtracted from one. Fisher's exact test with Benjamini-Hochberg correction, using a cutoff of adjusted p below 0.01, was how clones that differed between time points or between blood and tumor were identified. TCRdb re-hosts the immuneACCESS table, in-frame sequences only. Its copies lack some clones; in the studies checked, an unresolved V gene accounts for under half of them, and the cause for the rest is not known. V and J calls plus clone size are reproduced from that table; the DNA served to infer D and trimming. Here the sample has around 43,000 clones; approximately 91% occur a single time. The leading ten clones occupy roughly 25% of the sample.

A note on this clone: What antigen it recognizes has not been identified. No quality values exist for individual bases; no much larger clone is one base distant.

Sequencing was performed on PBMCs, taken around atezolizumab (anti-PD-L1) treatment. The TCR originated in a donor at least 40 years old with urothelial cancer. The chain employs TRBV5-1 and TRBJ2-7; the D segment could be TRBD2, given 6 matching bases. Here the CDR3 is given as CASSFVGGAYEQYF. The nucleotide sequence reads TGCGCCAGCAGCTTCGTGGGAGGAGCCTACGAGCAGTACTTC. With the portions outside the CDR3 filled from the reference TRBV5-1 and TRBJ2-7 genes, the complete variable region becomes KAGVTQTPRYLIKTRGQQVTLSCSPISGHRSVSWYQQTPGQGLQFLFEYFSETQRNKGNFPGRFSGRQFSNSRSEMNVSTLELGDSALYLCASSFVGGAYEQYFGPGTRLTVT.